The 28 T cell receptor beta chains presented below share a single source sample, sequenced in a study of T cell responses to AZD1222 COVID-19 vaccine. Clones were sequenced by immunoSEQ multiplex PCR, and TCRdb holds only the in-frame ones, with some missing. The sample has about 150,000 clones; roughly 85% are singletons. The material was peripheral blood, obtained 28 days after the second dose of the MenACWY control vaccine. Every receptor here comes from an adult who received the MenACWY meningococcal vaccine as a control.

The chain joins TRBV6-5 to TRBJ2-5; D is possibly TRBD1 (5 bases). This CDR3 region has 15 residues. V was cut by 5 bases and J by 3 bases, with 16 bases left in between. Germline CDR1 is MNHEY and CDR2 is SVGAGI. Written as DNA, the CDR3 is TGTGCCAGCAGTCGCCAGGGTCGTGGCAAAGAGACCCAGTACTTC. It translates to CASSRQGRGKETQYF.

The V call is TRBV11-3, the J call TRBJ2-1, with D tentatively TRBD2 (7 bases). The CDR3 is made up of 11 amino acids. The germline V gene has CDR1 SGHNT and CDR2 YENEEA. The V gene lost 4 bases and the J gene lost 12 bases, with 10 bases spanning the gap. DNA for the CDR3: TGTGCCAGCAGCTCCGGGGGGCCGCAGTTCTTC. Protein: CASSSGGPQFF.

This clone appeared once. This rearrangement joins TRBV3-1 (or the pseudogene TRBV3-2) to TRBJ2-4, with D unclear. The CDR3 runs to 15 residues. Deletions cut 5 bases from V and 1 base from J, with 12 bases between. Germline CDR1 LGHDT, CDR2 YNNKEL (reference sequence). Here the CDR3 reads CASSAGWVAKNIQYF. The CDR3 DNA reads TGTGCCAGCAGCGCAGGATGGGTCGCCAAAAACATTCAGTACTTC.

This clone was observed a few times. The genes are TRBV5-6 and TRBJ1-3; tentative D call: TRBD1 (6 bases). Germline CDR1 and CDR2: SGHDT and YYEEEE. The CDR3 is 16 amino acids. Trimming cost V 3 bases and J 4 bases, with 17 bases left between them. The CDR3 DNA reads as TGTGCCAGCAGCTACGGGACACAGCTTTTGGGAAACACCATATATTTT. Amino acids: CASSYGTQLLGNTIYF.

The chain couples TRBV24-1 to TRBJ2-5; TRBD1 might be the D (6 bases). The CDR3 has 15 amino acids. Trimming removed 0 bases at V and 5 bases at J, with 12 bases between. Germline V gene lookup returns CDR1 KGHDR and CDR2 SFDVKD. DNA of the CDR3: TGTGCCACCAGTGATTTGCAGGTCAGGGGCGAGACCCAGTACTTC. Protein sequence: CATSDLQVRGETQYF.

The CDR3 coding sequence is TGTGCCAGCAGTCCCCGGGTCTCCGCCGGCTATGGCTACACCTTC. Its protein is CASSPRVSAGYGYTF. The chain carries TRBV6-5 and TRBJ1-2; no firm D call. V lost 5 bases to trimming and J lost 4 bases, with 17 bases between them. There are 15 residues in the CDR3. Germline V gene data show CDR1 as MNHEY and CDR2 as SVGAGI.

The J gene is TRBJ2-7, the V gene TRBV9, with 9 bases fitting TRBD2. This CDR3 has 16 amino acids. Germline loops: CDR1 SGDLS, CDR2 YYNGEE. The J segment lost 7 bases and the V segment lost 0 bases, leaving 11 bases of the junction unmatched. As DNA, the CDR3 is TGTGCCAGCAGCGTAGTGGCGGGAGGGCCGATAGGTGAGCAGTACTTC. Its translation: CASSVVAGGPIGEQYF. The entire variable domain, with the rest obtained from reference TRBV9 and TRBJ2-7, is as follows: DSGVTQTPKHLITATGQRVTLRCSPRSGDLSVYWYQQSLDQGLQFLIQYYNGEERAKGNILERFSAQQFPDLHSELNLSSLELGDSALYFCASSVVAGGPIGEQYFGPGTRLTVT.

The rearrangement links TRBV27 to TRBJ2-3; D is ambiguous. This CDR3 contains 13 residues. Trimming removed 8 bases at V and 11 bases at J, with 20 bases between. CDR1 is MNHEY, CDR2 SMNVEV, per germline (reference sequence). CDR3 coding DNA: TGTGCCAGCTCCTCCCCCCCTTGGTTTAGGCAGTATTTT. It is translated as CASSSPPWFRQYF.

The CDR3: CASSLIAGPNEQFF. Here the CDR3 DNA reads TGTGCCAGTAGTCTCATAGCGGGGCCCAATGAGCAGTTCTTC. V gene TRBV19 combines with J gene TRBJ2-1; TRBD2 agrees at 8 bases. The CDR3 contains 14 residues. CDR1 LNHDA and CDR2 SQIVND come from the germline V gene (reference sequence). With V trimmed by 5 bases and J by 6 bases, 6 bases remained unmatched.

The chain is built from TRBV7-9 and TRBJ2-1, with a possible D match to TRBD2 (6 bases). The V end was cut by 0 bases, the J end by 8 bases, with 11 bases between. The germline V gene has CDR1 SEHNR and CDR2 FQNEAQ (reference sequence). CDR3 length: 14 amino acids. CDR3 nucleotide sequence: TGTGCCAGCAGCTTAGCGGGACTGGTCTATGAGCAGTTCTTC. Protein sequence: CASSLAGLVYEQFF.

The V and J genes are TRBV4-3 and TRBJ1-6; D might be TRBD1 (5 bases). Germline V gene sequence: CDR1 LGHNA, CDR2 YSLEER. CDR3 length equals 16 residues. V was pared by 2 bases and J by 8 bases, with 16 bases between. This CDR3 is CASSQTAVGGDSPLHF. The DNA of the CDR3 is TGCGCCAGCAGCCAAACTGCTGTGGGGGGAGATTCACCCCTCCACTTT.

The chain carries TRBV15 and TRBJ1-6; 7 nucleotides align to TRBD1. CDR1 LNHNV and CDR2 YYDKDF come from the germline V gene (reference sequence). The V and J ends lost 3 bases and 0 bases, in that order; junction bases with no gene match: 5. The CDR3 is 17 residues long. CDR3 DNA: TGTGCCACCAGCAGCGGGGGACAGAGCTCCTATAATTCACCCCTCCACTTT. As protein: CATSSGGQSSYNSPLHF.

The CDR3 DNA is TGTGCCAGCAGCTCATCGGGGGGTTCGGACACTGAAGCTTTCTTT. It encodes CASSSSGGSDTEAFF. This chain joins TRBV5-4 and TRBJ1-1, with a possible D match to TRBD1 (5 bases). Germline loops: CDR1 SGHNT, CDR2 YYREEE (reference sequence). The V gene lost 3 bases and the J gene lost 3 bases, with 15 bases spanning the gap. This CDR3 contains 15 residues.

The chain combines TRBV28 with TRBJ2-3; D perhaps matches TRBD1 (5 bases). Germline assignment: CDR1 MDHEN and CDR2 SYDVKM. This CDR3 region has 17 residues. V dropped 3 bases and J dropped 3 bases, with 19 bases sitting between them. CDR3 sequence: CASSFWGRREQTDTQYF. The CDR3, as DNA: TGTGCCAGCAGTTTTTGGGGCAGAAGAGAGCAAACAGATACGCAGTATTTT.

The chain joins TRBV7-9 to TRBJ2-2; D not resolved. The V end lost 5 bases, the J end lost 6 bases, and 13 bases lay between the germline ends. This CDR3 comprises 14 residues. The V gene's germline CDR1 is SEHNR and CDR2 FQNEAQ (reference sequence). The CDR3 DNA sequence: TGTGCCAGCAGCCTCTCCATATCGGCCGGGGAGCTGTTTTTT. Its translation: CASSLSISAGELFF.

J is TRBJ2-5 and V is TRBV12-3 or TRBV12-4; D remains ambiguous. The CDR3 length is 13 residues. The ends were cut back, 5 bases at V and 6 bases at J, with 13 bases in the middle. The CDR3: CASSRPVLKTQYF. The CDR3 nucleotides read TGTGCCAGCAGTCGACCTGTATTGAAGACCCAGTACTTC.

The J gene is TRBJ2-7, the V gene TRBV6-2 or TRBV6-3, with 9 bases lining up with TRBD2. Germline V CDR1 and CDR2: MNHEY, SVGEGT. The CDR3 loop spans 15 amino acids. J lost 6 bases, V lost 4 bases, and 10 bases had no gene match. CDR3 loop: CASSLLAGVPSEQYF. CDR3 DNA sequence: TGTGCCAGCAGTTTACTAGCGGGCGTACCTTCCGAGCAGTACTTC.

This clone has more than one count but fewer than ten. J is TRBJ2-1 and V is TRBV7-2; D is perhaps TRBD1 or TRBD2 (7 bases each). CDR1 SGHTA and CDR2 FQGNSA come from the germline V gene. Trimming took 5 bases from V and 6 from J, leaving 26 bases between them. This CDR3 contains 18 residues. The chain's CDR3 is CASSPSPYRARGGNEQFF. CDR3 nucleotides: TGTGCCAGCAGCCCCTCCCCTTACCGGGCCAGGGGGGGCAATGAGCAGTTCTTC.

This clone was observed a few times. The chain links TRBV12-5 to TRBJ1-6; D might be TRBD1 (5 bases). CDR1 and CDR2 from the germline V gene are LGHNT and FRNRAP. V lost 1 base and J lost 10, with 17 bases in between. This CDR3 has 16 amino acids. The CDR3 is CASGLDSGSGESPLHF. As DNA, the CDR3 is TGTGCTAGTGGTTTGGACAGCGGGTCGGGGGAGTCACCCCTCCACTTT.

This clone showed up just a few times. CDR3 protein: CASSLAGVERVFF. The CDR3 nucleotides read TGTGCCAGCAGTTTAGCGGGAGTCGAAAGGGTGTTTTTT. This rearrangement joins TRBV12-3 or TRBV12-4 to TRBJ2-2; D is perhaps TRBD2 (5 bases). The CDR3 loop spans 13 amino acids. The germline V and J ends were trimmed by 0 bases and 15 bases, with 14 bases remaining between them.

This clone was recorded once. CDR3 sequence (DNA): TGTGCCAGCAGTTTTAGAGGGGGGGACAGGGGCCACGAGCAGTACTTC. Its protein product is CASSFRGGDRGHEQYF. The chain joins TRBV11-3 to TRBJ2-7, with 10 bases aligning to TRBD1. Losses at the gene ends were 6 bases for V and 5 bases for J; bases not matched to a gene: 13. The CDR3 sequence is 16 residues long. From germline, CDR1 is SGHNT and CDR2 YENEEA.

This rearrangement joins TRBV18 to TRBJ2-2; 7 positions agree with TRBD1. CDR1 KGHSH and CDR2 LQKENI come from the germline V gene. Germline trimming cut 3 bases from V and 6 bases from J; bases unmatched to any gene: 4. CDR3 length: 14 amino acids. CDR3 amino acids: CASSPDRAAGELFF. The CDR3 DNA follows: TGTGCCAGCTCACCCGACAGGGCGGCCGGGGAGCTGTTTTTT. Supplemented by reference TRBV18 and TRBJ2-2, the full variable domain reads NAGVMQNPRHLVRRRGQEARLRCSPMKGHSHVYWYRQLPEEGLKFMVYLQKENIIDESGMPKERFSAEFPKEGPSILRIQQVVRGDSAAYFCASSPDRAAGELFFGEGSRLTVL.

V is TRBV5-5 and J is TRBJ1-5; no clear D gene. The CDR3 contains 14 residues. The V end was cut by 4 bases, the J end by 0 bases, with 8 bases between. Germline lookup yields CDR1 SGHKS and CDR2 YYEKEE (reference sequence). CDR3 DNA: TGTGCCAGCAGCGGAACTAATAGCAATCAGCCCCAGCATTTT. Translated: CASSGTNSNQPQHF.

The chain carries TRBV30 and TRBJ2-5, with 7 bases lining up with TRBD1. The CDR3 contains 14 residues. Germline V gene data show CDR1 as GTSNPN and CDR2 as SVGIG (reference sequence). The junction had 5 bases not matched to a gene; V was cut back by 2 bases and J by 2 bases. The CDR3 spells CAWSKGQFQETQYF. The CDR3 region has the DNA TGTGCCTGGAGTAAGGGACAGTTTCAAGAGACCCAGTACTTC.

The gene calls are TRBV11-2 and TRBJ1-1; no firm D call. Germline V gene lookup returns CDR1 SGHAT and CDR2 FQNNGV. This CDR3 contains 14 residues. Trimming pared 1 base from V and 1 base from J, leaving 7 bases between. CDR3 nucleotide sequence: TGTGCCAGCAGCTTAGGGTATGGGAACACTGAAGCTTTCTTT. It encodes CASSLGYGNTEAFF.

The chain couples TRBV19 to TRBJ1-5, with D possibly TRBD1 on 5 matching bases. V was shortened by 5 bases and J by 4 bases, with 21 bases between the two germline ends. The CDR3 is 17 amino acids. From germline, CDR1 is LNHDA and CDR2 SQIVND (reference sequence). The CDR3 is CASSPGRPLGENQPQHF. The CDR3 DNA is TGTGCCAGTAGTCCCGGGAGGCCATTAGGGGAGAATCAGCCCCAGCATTTT.

The chain couples TRBV2 to TRBJ1-5; TRBD1 matches at 11 bases. The trim removed 4 bases at V and 0 bases at J, leaving 11 bases unmatched. Germline V gene sequence: CDR1 SNHLY, CDR2 FYNNEI. This CDR3 spans 19 amino acids. The DNA for the CDR3 is TGTGCCAGCAGTGGGTTAAGGACAGGGGGCTCATATAGCAATCAGCCCCAGCATTTT. Translation gives CASSGLRTGGSYSNQPQHF.

V is TRBV7-3 and J is TRBJ2-1; 8 bases agree with TRBD2. Trimming cost V 1 base and J 0 bases; bases outside gene matches: 2. The CDR3 length is 16 residues. Germline CDR1 reads SGHTA; CDR2 reads FQGTGA. The CDR3 spells CASSLSLAGSYNEQFF. The CDR3 DNA reads TGTGCCAGCAGCTTAAGCCTAGCGGGCTCCTACAATGAGCAGTTCTTC.